These 5 T cell receptor beta chains originate from one sample sequenced in a study of blood T cell repertoires in COVID-19. Profiling relied on immunoSEQ multiplex PCR, and the TCRdb table lists in-frame clones only, not all of them. The table has roughly 200,000 clones, over 80% seen once. Sequencing was carried out using PBMCs or T cells enriched from blood (not recorded which). These receptors were obtained from a young woman who had been exposed to COVID-19.

The rearrangement joins TRBV24-1 to TRBJ1-2; TRBD1 aligns across 10 bases. Germline CDR1 reads KGHDR; CDR2 reads SFDVKD. This CDR3 is built from 13 residues. V lost 7 bases, J lost 3 bases, and 1 base stayed unmatched. CDR3 in amino acids: CATRTGGHYGYTF. The CDR3 DNA sequence: TGTGCCACCAGGACAGGGGGCCACTATGGCTACACCTTC.

This chain's CDR3 is CASKDRVGTDTQYF. The CDR3 DNA is TGTGCCAGCAAGGACAGGGTGGGAACAGATACGCAGTATTTT. The genes are TRBV6-5 and TRBJ2-3; 8 nucleotides agree with TRBD1. This CDR3 contains 14 residues. Germline CDR1 MNHEY, CDR2 SVGAGI. The ends lost 7 bases at V and 3 bases at J; junction bases unmatched: 6.

The chain recombines TRBV19 with TRBJ1-1; D unresolved. The CDR3 is 15 residues long. V shed 7 bases and J shed 5 bases, with 20 bases lying between them. Germline V gene lookup returns CDR1 LNHDA and CDR2 SQIVND (reference sequence). Here the CDR3 DNA reads TGTGCCAGTACCCGGGTCCCGGGGATCGTGACTGAAGCTTTCTTT. Encoded protein: CASTRVPGIVTEAFF.

The V gene is TRBV3-1 (or the pseudogene TRBV3-2), the J gene TRBJ1-5; TRBD1 might be the D (5 bases). The CDR3 sequence is 15 residues long. Trimming cost V 1 base and J 3 bases, with 10 bases left between them. Germline V gene lookup returns CDR1 LGHDT and CDR2 YNNKEL (reference sequence). The CDR3 region is CASSQAGQPNQPQHF. CDR3 DNA sequence: TGTGCCAGCAGCCAAGCAGGGCAGCCCAATCAGCCCCAGCATTTT.

DNA of the CDR3: TGCGCCAGCAGCCAGGACACGTTCCCATATAGCAATCAGCCCCAGCATTTT. This translates into CASSQDTFPYSNQPQHF. The V call is TRBV4-3, the J call TRBJ1-5; a possible D gene is TRBD1 (5 bases). V lost 3 bases and J lost 0, with 15 bases in between. The CDR3 runs to 17 residues. Germline CDR1 reads LGHNA; CDR2 reads YSLEER.